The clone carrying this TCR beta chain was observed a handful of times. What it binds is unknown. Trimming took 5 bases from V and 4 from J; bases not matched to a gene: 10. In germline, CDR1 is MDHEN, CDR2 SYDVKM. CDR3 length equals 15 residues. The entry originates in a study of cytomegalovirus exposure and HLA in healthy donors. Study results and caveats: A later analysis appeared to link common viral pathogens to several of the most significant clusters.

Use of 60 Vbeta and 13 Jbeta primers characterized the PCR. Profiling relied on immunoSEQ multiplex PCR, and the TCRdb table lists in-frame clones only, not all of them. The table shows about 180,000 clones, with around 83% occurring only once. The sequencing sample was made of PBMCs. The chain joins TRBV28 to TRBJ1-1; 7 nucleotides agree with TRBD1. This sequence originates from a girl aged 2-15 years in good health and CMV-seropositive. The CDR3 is CASSPLVGGPTEAFF. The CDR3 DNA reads TGTGCCAGCAGTCCCCTGGTAGGGGGCCCCACTGAAGCTTTCTTT.